Following are 14 T cell receptor beta chains from one sample sequenced in a study of blood T cells in healthy people across ages. A J-beta primer mix and a sample-barcoded 5' primer were used in a second PCR of about 6 to 12 cycles. Using its own MiXCR run on the 5' RACE reads, TCRdb lists one record per CDR3 protein. The sample consists of 700,000 to 850,000 distinct CDR3 sequences, approximately 53% of them appearing once. Sequenced: blood. All receptors come from an elderly man in good health.

This sequence joins TRBV20-1 and TRBJ1-6; TRBD1 aligns across 7 bases. CDR1 and CDR2 (germline): DFQATT, SNEGSKA (reference sequence). After removal of 7 bases from V and 9 bases from J, the junction contained 12 bases not matched to a gene. This CDR3 comprises 14 residues. CDR3 region: CSVPIRDRSSPLHF. The DNA for the CDR3 is TGCAGTGTTCCGATCCGGGACAGAAGTTCACCCCTCCACTTT.

This chain uses TRBV20-1 with TRBJ2-6; no definite D call. V lost 3 bases, J lost 2 bases, and 20 bases lay in between. The CDR3 has 18 amino acids. Looked up from germline, CDR1 is DFQATT and CDR2 is SNEGSKA (reference sequence). The DNA of the CDR3 is TGCAGTGCTAGGGAAGCAAAGGGCGGTGACCCTGGGGCCAACGTCCTGACTTTC. Protein: CSAREAKGGDPGANVLTF.

The chain links TRBV6-5 to TRBJ1-2, with 9 bases matching TRBD1. The CDR3 spans 13 residues. The V and J ends lost 6 bases and 8 bases, in that order; junction bases with no gene match: 7. The germline CDR1 and CDR2 sequences are MNHEY and SVGAGI. CDR3 DNA: TGTGCCAGCAGAACCGGGACAGGGCGGGGCTACACCTTC. Its translation: CASRTGTGRGYTF.

This clonotype occurred a few times. The chain uses TRBV20-1 and TRBJ1-2; D perhaps matches TRBD1 (5 bases). Germline-derived CDR1 and CDR2 are DFQATT and SNEGSKA (reference sequence). This CDR3 contains 13 residues. V gave up 1 base and J gave up 8 bases, with 14 bases separating them. The CDR3 sequence is CSARASGARGYTF. CDR3 DNA sequence: TGCAGTGCTAGAGCGTCCGGGGCCCGAGGCTACACCTTC.

The V gene is TRBV7-6, the J gene TRBJ2-5, with 8 bases identical to TRBD2. V lost 0 bases to trimming and J lost 11 bases; unmatched junction nucleotides: 11. This CDR3 has 15 residues. The germline CDR1 and CDR2 sequences are SGHVS and FNYEAQ. CDR3 amino acids: CASSLAPSFGGEQYF. Here the CDR3 DNA reads TGTGCCAGCAGCTTAGCGCCTAGCTTCGGGGGGGAGCAGTACTTC.

The chain carries TRBV6-1 and TRBJ2-1; 10 bases align to TRBD1. V gave up 1 base and J gave up 2 bases; unmatched junction bases: 11. CDR1 MNHNS and CDR2 SASEGT come from the germline V gene. There are 19 residues in the CDR3. The CDR3, as DNA: TGTGCCAGCAGTGAAGGCCCACCCCGGGGGACAGGGGCCTACAATGAGCAGTTCTTC. It translates to CASSEGPPRGTGAYNEQFF.

This sequence joins TRBV29-1 and TRBJ2-1; tentatively, D is TRBD2 (5 bases). The V and J ends lost 6 bases and 2 bases respectively, with 17 bases between them. Germline CDR1 is SQVTM and CDR2 is ANQGSEA. The CDR3 covers 15 residues. The CDR3 region has the DNA TGCAGCGTAGGACTGATCGTATCCCCCTACAATGAGCAGTTCTTC. Encoded protein: CSVGLIVSPYNEQFF.

This clonotype was counted once. J is TRBJ1-5 and V is TRBV7-9; D is perhaps TRBD1 (5 bases). Germline CDR1 reads SEHNR; CDR2 reads FQNEAQ (reference sequence). Trimming removed 5 bases at V and 2 bases at J, with 13 bases between. This CDR3 region has 15 residues. The CDR3 region has the DNA TGTGCCAGCAGCCCCGGGGGGACGGGCAATCAGCCCCAGCATTTT. It translates to CASSPGGTGNQPQHF. Full variable domain (remainder filled in from reference TRBV7-9 and TRBJ1-5): DTGVSQNPRHKITKRGQNVTFRCDPISEHNRLYWYRQTLGQGPEFLTYFQNEAQLEKSRLLSDRFSAERPKGSFSTLEIQRTEQGDSAMYLCASSPGGTGNQPQHFGDGTRLSIL.

The chain has TRBV20-1 and TRBJ2-5; no clear D. The DNA end lines up better with TRBJ2-7; the J call may be wrong. This CDR3 is built from 12 residues. CDR1 and CDR2 from the germline V gene are DFQATT and SNEGSKA (reference sequence). The CDR3 nucleotides are TGCAGTGCTAGAGGGCAAGTTCCCGAGCAGTACTTC. It specifies CSARGQVPEQYF.

The CDR3 DNA sequence: TGTGCCAGCAGCTTGACTAGCGGGTATTCCTACGAGCAGTACTTC. It yields the protein CASSLTSGYSYEQYF. The V gene is TRBV5-5, the J gene TRBJ2-7; 9 nucleotides line up with TRBD2. Germline lookup yields CDR1 SGHKS and CDR2 YYEKEE (reference sequence). V trimming: 1 base; J trimming: 1 base; junction bases outside the gene matches: 3. The CDR3 totals 15 residues.

This clonotype was counted only a few times. This chain links TRBV12-3 or TRBV12-4 with TRBJ1-2; perhaps TRBD1 as D (5 bases). Trimming shortened V by 5 bases and J by 12 bases, and 16 bases separated the two germline ends. The CDR3 loop spans 12 amino acids. This CDR3 reads CASSGSDNRDTF. CDR3 in DNA: TGTGCCAGCAGTGGATCGGACAACCGGGACACCTTC.

The gene calls are TRBV29-1 and TRBJ2-1; D is ambiguous. CDR1 is SQVTM and CDR2 is ANQGSEA in the germline V gene. Trimming pared 7 bases from V and 10 bases from J, leaving 20 bases between. There are 13 residues in the CDR3. The CDR3 loop reads CSALVPARAEQFF. The CDR3 region has the DNA TGCAGCGCCCTGGTGCCGGCTCGGGCAGAGCAGTTCTTC.

This clonotype was counted between two and nine times. The rearrangement joins TRBV5-1 to TRBJ1-4, with D possibly being TRBD1 (6 bases). This CDR3 comprises 15 residues. Germline CDR1 is SGHRS and CDR2 is YFSETQ. The V end was cut by 4 bases, the J end by 3 bases, with 13 bases between. CDR3 sequence (DNA): TGCGCCAGCAGCCCAGGGGAAGGAGCTAATGAAAAACTGTTTTTT. It specifies CASSPGEGANEKLFF. Full variable domain (outside the CDR3, taken from reference TRBV5-1 and TRBJ1-4): KAGVTQTPRYLIKTRGQQVTLSCSPISGHRSVSWYQQTPGQGLQFLFEYFSETQRNKGNFPGRFSGRQFSNSRSEMNVSTLELGDSALYLCASSPGEGANEKLFFGSGTQLSVL.

V is TRBV3-1 and J is TRBJ2-1; D may be TRBD1 (5 bases). The J call may not be correct, given that the DNA end is closer to TRBJ2-7. CDR3 length: 16 amino acids. Germline V lookup: CDR1 LGHDT, CDR2 YNNKEL (reference sequence). CDR3 residues: CASSQEKGLSYNEQYF. DNA for the CDR3: TGTGCCAGCAGCCAAGAGAAGGGGTTATCCTACAATGAGCAGTACTTC.